Listed below are T cell receptor beta chains from one sample, sequenced in a study of blood T cell repertoires in COVID-19. The data were produced by immunoSEQ multiplex PCR, yet TCRdb's version contains in-frame clones alone and is incomplete. The data show about 170,000 clones, around 93% seen once. Sample: peripheral blood. All receptors derive from a woman in her fifties or sixties with acute or convalescent COVID-19. The CDR3 runs from the conserved cysteine through the conserved F or W. The D gene is left open where the match is weak. Only part of the rows carry a size: once, few, many, or a class if the clone is expanded.

>TRBV13|TRBD1|TRBJ1-1|.
TGTGCCAGCAGCGACGGACAGGGGGAGTCCACTGAAGCTTTCTTT
CASSDGQGESTEAFF
>TRBV10-3|.|TRBJ1-2|.
TGTGCCATCAATTCGGACAGCACGTATGGCTACACCTTC
CAINSDSTYGYTF
>TRBV2|TRBD1|TRBJ1-1|.
TGTGCCAGCAGCCTGGGACAGGCGAACACTGAAGCTTTCTTT
CASSLGQANTEAFF
>TRBV5-4|TRBD2|TRBJ2-5|.
TGTGCCAGCAGACTCGGACTAGCGGGAGGCGAGACCCAGTACTTC
CASRLGLAGGETQYF
>TRBV27|.|TRBJ1-2|.
TGTGCCAGCAGTTTTCGGAACCGAGGGGGCTACACCTTC
CASSFRNRGGYTF
>TRBV5-1|TRBD2|TRBJ2-1|.
TGCGCCAGCAGCCATACTAGCGGGGGAGGTGAGCAGTTCTTC
CASSHTSGGGEQFF
>TRBV7-2|TRBD2|TRBJ2-7|.
TGTGCCAGCAGCACAAGCGGGAGTTACGAGCAGTACTTC
CASSTSGSYEQYF
>TRBV18|.|TRBJ2-1|.
TGTGCCAGCTCAATCGGACGGAGGAATGAGCAGTTCTTC
CASSIGRRNEQFF
>TRBV12-3/TRBV12-4|TRBD1|TRBJ1-1|once
TGTGCCAGCACGGGACAGCTGAACACTGAAGCTTTCTTT
CASTGQLNTEAFF
>TRBV18|.|TRBJ2-5|.
TGTGCCAGCTCACCACGGAGGGGCGGTGGGGAGACCCAGTACTTC
CASSPRRGGGETQYF
>TRBV5-1|.|TRBJ1-5|.
TGCGCCAGCAGCTTGGGGGACATAAATCAGCCCCAGCATTTT
CASSLGDINQPQHF
>TRBV21-1|.|TRBJ2-3|.
TGTGCCAGCACCCCGGGACTAGCGGGAGGAACAGATACGCAGTATTTT
CASTPGLAGGTDTQYF
>TRBV21-1|.|TRBJ1-2|.
TGTGCCAGCAGCTCCCGACGATCAGGGGTGAAATTCAATGGCTACACCTTC
CASSSRRSGVKFNGYTF
>TRBV10-3|TRBD1|TRBJ1-1|.
TGTGCCATCAGTGTGACAGGGGGGATGAACACTGAAGCTTTCTTT
CAISVTGGMNTEAFF
>TRBV28|TRBD1|TRBJ1-2|.
TGTGCCAGCAGCTCTTCGGGACAGTTCTATGGCTACACCTTC
CASSSSGQFYGYTF
>TRBV6-6|TRBD1|TRBJ2-7|.
TGTGCCAGCAGGCCCGGGACAGGGATATTCGGGCAGTACTTC
CASRPGTGIFGQYF
>TRBV2|.|TRBJ1-1|.
TGTGCCAGCAGTGAAATCCGGGACACTGAAGCTTTCTTT
CASSEIRDTEAFF
>TRBV6-6|.|TRBJ2-1|.
TGTGCCAGCAGGACCTCAGGGAACCCCTACAATGAGCAGTTCTTC
CASRTSGNPYNEQFF
>TRBV15|.|TRBJ2-2|.
TGTGCCACCAGCAGACTCAGGGGAGCGAACACCGGGGAGCTGTTTTTT
CATSRLRGANTGELFF
>TRBV6-5|TRBD2|TRBJ2-1|.
TGTGCCAGCAGGCCTAGCGGAACCTCCTACAATGAGCAGTTCTTC
CASRPSGTSYNEQFF
>TRBV19|TRBD1|TRBJ1-5|.
TGTGCCAGTCAAACAGGGGTCGGGAATCAGCCCCAGCATTTT
CASQTGVGNQPQHF
>TRBV14|.|TRBJ1-2|.
TGTGCCAGCAGCCAAGAAGCAGGACTTTCTTTTGGCTACACCTTC
CASSQEAGLSFGYTF
>TRBV11-2|.|TRBJ1-2|.
TGTGCCAGCCGTTCGGGCGGGGGCGCTGGGTTCTATGGCTACACCTTC
CASRSGGGAGFYGYTF
>TRBV7-2|TRBD1|TRBJ2-1|.
TGTGCCAGCAGCTTTGACAGGGGAAGTCTCAATGAGCAGTTCTTC
CASSFDRGSLNEQFF
>TRBV7-2|TRBD1|TRBJ2-7|.
TGTGCCAGCAGCTCGGATAGGACAGGGGCCTACGAGCAGTACTTC
CASSSDRTGAYEQYF
>TRBV2|.|TRBJ2-7|.
TGTGCCAGCAAAGAGGAGTTCTTTGTGGTTTCTGAGTTC
CASKEEFFVVSEF
>TRBV28|.|TRBJ2-5|.
TGTGCCAGCAGTTTATACAGGACCCAAGAGACCCAGTACTTC
CASSLYRTQETQYF
>TRBV5-4|.|TRBJ2-1|.
TGTGCCAGCAGCTTGGCCTCTGGGTATCGGGTCAATGAGCAGTTCTTC
CASSLASGYRVNEQFF
>TRBV19|TRBD1|TRBJ2-4|.
TGTGCCAGTAGTATCCCTCTCAGGGGGCCTGACATTCAGTACTTC
CASSIPLRGPDIQYF
>TRBV4-3|TRBD2|TRBJ2-1|.
TGCGCCAGCAGCCAAGCCGGGAGGGCGTTAAATGAGCAGTTCTTC
CASSQAGRALNEQFF
>TRBV7-9|.|TRBJ2-1|.
TGTGCCAGCAGCTTAGTATCCGCAGGATTAGGTGAGCAGTTCTTC
CASSLVSAGLGEQFF
>TRBV24-1|TRBD2|TRBJ2-1|.
TGTGCCACCAGTACTAGCGGGAGCAATGAGCAGTTCTTC
CATSTSGSNEQFF
>TRBV11-1|.|TRBJ1-5|.
TGTGCCAGCAGCTTGGGCGGGGGTCAGCCCCAGCATTTT
CASSLGGGQPQHF
>TRBV29-1|.|TRBJ1-5|.
TGCAGCGTTGAAGATAGTCACAGTAGCAATCAGCCCCAGCATTTT
CSVEDSHSSNQPQHF
>TRBV6-5|.|TRBJ2-1|.
TGTGCCAGCGAATACACAGCCTCCTACAATGAGCAGTTCTTC
CASEYTASYNEQFF
>TRBV4-3|.|TRBJ2-2|.
TGCGCCAGCAGCCAAGCAGGGGACACCGGGGAGCTGTTTTTT
CASSQAGDTGELFF
>TRBV30|TRBD2|TRBJ2-1|.
TGTGCCTGGAGTGGGACTAGCGGGGCCACCTACAATGAGCAGTTCTTC
CAWSGTSGATYNEQFF